The clone carrying this T cell receptor beta chain was observed a single time. The sample comes from a study of technical replicates of blood from a handful of donors. The data were produced by immunoSEQ multiplex PCR, yet TCRdb's version contains in-frame clones alone and is incomplete. The sample lists 75,000 to 80,000 clones; roughly 94% were seen once. Germline lookup yields CDR1 LGHNA and CDR2 YSLEER. This CDR3 has 18 amino acids. The germline V and J ends were trimmed by 1 base and 4 bases, with 20 bases remaining between them. This receptor was identified in a human donor in good health. This rearrangement joins TRBV4-3 to TRBJ2-1, with D perhaps TRBD2 (5 bases). Sequenced sample: T cells isolated from PBMCs. The CDR3 loop reads CASSQVIGGLLPYNEQFF. The CDR3 DNA sequence: TGCGCCAGCAGCCAAGTGATTGGAGGACTTCTACCTTACAATGAGCAGTTCTTC.